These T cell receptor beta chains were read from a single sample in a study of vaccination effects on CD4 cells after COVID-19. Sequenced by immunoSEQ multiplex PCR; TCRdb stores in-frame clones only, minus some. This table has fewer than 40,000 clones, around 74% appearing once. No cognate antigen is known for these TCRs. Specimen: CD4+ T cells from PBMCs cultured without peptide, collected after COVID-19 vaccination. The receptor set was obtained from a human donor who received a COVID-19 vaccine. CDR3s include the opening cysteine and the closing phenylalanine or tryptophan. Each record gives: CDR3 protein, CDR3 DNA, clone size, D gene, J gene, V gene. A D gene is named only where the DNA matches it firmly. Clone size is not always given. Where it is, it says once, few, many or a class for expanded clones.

CASSVGPSGITGELFF | TGTGCCAGCAGCGTAGGTCCTAGCGGGATTACCGGGGAGCTGTTTTTT | NA | TRBD2 | TRBJ2-2 | TRBV9
CASGNTGELFF | TGTGCCAGTGGGAACACCGGGGAGCTGTTTTTT | few | NA | TRBJ2-2 | TRBV19
CASGSANTEAFF | TGTGCCAGCGGTTCAGCGAACACTGAAGCTTTCTTT | NA | NA | TRBJ1-1 | TRBV5-4
CASSQDNYGYTF | TGTGCCAGCAGCCAGGACAACTATGGCTACACCTTC | few | NA | TRBJ1-2 | TRBV14
CASSVSPGGTSYNEQFF | TGTGCCAGCAGCGTAAGCCCGGGCGGGACCTCCTACAATGAGCAGTTCTTC | NA | NA | TRBJ2-1 | TRBV9
CASSPTGHSQETQYF | TGTGCTAGCAGCCCCACAGGACACTCTCAAGAGACCCAGTACTTC | NA | NA | TRBJ2-5 | TRBV7-7
CASSHYAPGGRSYEQYF | TGTGCCAGCAGCCATTATGCCCCCGGAGGAAGGTCCTACGAGCAGTACTTC | NA | NA | TRBJ2-7 | TRBV14
CATSDSDRAWDEQYF | TGTGCCACCAGTGATTCGGACAGGGCGTGGGACGAGCAGTACTTC | NA | TRBD1 | TRBJ2-7 | TRBV24-1
CASSLLAGGKETQYF | TGTGCCAGCAGTCTACTAGCGGGGGGAAAGGAGACCCAGTACTTC | NA | TRBD2 | TRBJ2-5 | TRBV6-5
CASSSGDSRYEQYF | TGCGCCAGCAGCTCTGGGGACAGTAGGTACGAGCAGTACTTC | few | TRBD1 | TRBJ2-7 | TRBV5-1
CASRIGQGFGEQYF | TGTGCCAGCAGAATTGGACAGGGTTTTGGCGAGCAGTACTTC | NA | TRBD1 | TRBJ2-7 | TRBV28
CASSQDGIGGLNTEAFF | TGCGCCAGCAGCCAAGATGGTATTGGGGGCTTGAACACTGAAGCTTTCTTT | NA | NA | TRBJ1-1 | TRBV4-3
CASSLDAEQYF | TGTGCCAGCAGCTTAGACGCCGAGCAGTACTTC | NA | NA | TRBJ2-7 | TRBV7-2
CAITSGNTIYF | TGTGCCATAACCTCTGGAAACACCATATATTTT | NA | NA | TRBJ1-3 | TRBV10-3
CASSSGQLNIQYF | TGTGCCAGTAGTTCCGGACAGCTGAACATTCAGTACTTC | NA | NA | TRBJ2-4 | TRBV19
CSASDYEQYF | TGCAGTGCTTCGGACTACGAGCAGTACTTC | NA | NA | TRBJ2-7 | TRBV20-1
CAISDGHPNYGYTF | TGTGCCATCAGTGACGGGCATCCGAACTATGGCTACACCTTC | few | NA | TRBJ1-2 | TRBV10-3
CASSRSTDRVVQHF | TGTGCCAGCTCACGTTCGACCGACAGGGTGGTCCAGCATTTT | once | TRBD1 | TRBJ1-5 | TRBV18
CAWSQDRGAEAFF | TGTGCCTGGAGCCAAGACAGGGGGGCTGAAGCTTTCTTT | NA | TRBD1 | TRBJ1-1 | TRBV30
CASSPRQVSNMNTEAFF | TGTGCCAGCTCACCACGCCAGGTTTCCAATATGAACACTGAAGCTTTCTTT | NA | NA | TRBJ1-1 | TRBV18
CASSFSGNEKLFF | TGTGCCAGCAGCTTCTCAGGGAATGAAAAACTGTTTTTT | NA | NA | TRBJ1-4 | TRBV7-2
CASSEGTVYGYTF | TGTGCCAGCAGTGAGGGGACGGTCTATGGCTACACCTTC | NA | NA | TRBJ1-2 | TRBV28
CASSEASGGGETQYF | TGTGCCAGCAGTGAGGCTAGCGGGGGTGGGGAGACCCAGTACTTC | NA | TRBD2 | TRBJ2-5 | TRBV25-1
CASTLGVFYGYTF | TGTGCCAGCACCCTAGGGGTTTTTTATGGCTACACCTTC | NA | NA | TRBJ1-2 | TRBV12-3/TRBV12-4
CASSLGLRDRISTDTQYF | TGTGCCAGCAGCTTAGGACTCCGGGACAGGATTAGCACAGATACGCAGTATTTT | once | TRBD1 | TRBJ2-3 | TRBV7-6